This TCR beta chain was identified during a study of T cells in Graves' hyperthyroidism and ophthalmopathy. Regarding this clonotype: Its specificity is not known.

Notes on the study in general: Onset of ophthalmopathy came a median roughly 6.5 months after the model predicted it. Appearing also in blood were most of the thyroid clonotypes expanded above 0.001.

Graves' hyperthyroidism was deemed stable absent ophthalmopathy progression within 18 months. Patients aged 18 to 65 with hyperthyroidism were newly diagnosed, with duration under 2 months. V was cut by 0 bases and J by 0 bases, with 6 bases left in between. CDR3 length: 15 residues. The germline CDR1 and CDR2 sequences are MNHEY and SVGAGI. RNA transcripts gave rise to amplified TCR beta CDR3 regions. First-round RT-PCR of the TCR CDR3 relied on the HTBI primer set. Each CDR3 protein is one row after TCRdb ran MiXCR on the multiplex PCR reads. The table includes 700,000 to 950,000 distinct CDR3 sequences, approximately 36% detected once.

The genes are TRBV6-5 and TRBJ1-5, with D unclear. The sequenced material came from blood. The source of this sequence is a woman in her thirties or forties with Graves' hyperthyroidism. In DNA form, the CDR3 reads TGTGCCAGCAGTTACTCGGACGATAGCAATCAGCCCCAGCATTTT. Amino acids: CASSYSDDSNQPQHF.